Listed here are 15 T cell receptor beta chains from one sample, sequenced in a study of shared clonotypes between healthy human individuals. Only in-frame clones appear in the TCRdb table, and some are missing; sequencing was by immunoSEQ multiplex PCR. This sample has about 1.4 million clones; 96% occur once, and the top ten carry approximately 1.2%. The sample taken for sequencing was naive CD4+ T cells sorted from blood. The subset: CD45RA+ positively selected. These receptors all come from a man aged 25 to 40 in good health.

Comments on this clone: In the same sample, other DNA sequences code for this CDR3. V is TRBV6-6 and J is TRBJ1-2; D unresolved. This CDR3 is built from 13 residues. V gave up 0 bases and J gave up 3 bases, with 5 bases separating them. From germline, CDR1 is MNHNY and CDR2 SVGAGI (reference sequence). The CDR3 is CASSYSRDYGYTF. CDR3 DNA sequence: TGTGCCAGCAGTTACTCGAGGGACTATGGCTACACCTTC.

The rearrangement links TRBV5-1 to TRBJ2-7, with 7 bases fitting TRBD1. The CDR3 totals 15 residues. V was clipped by 4 bases and J by 4 bases; unmatched bases: 11. Germline V gene lookup returns CDR1 SGHRS and CDR2 YFSETQ. Here the CDR3 reads CASSPGHRGSYEQYF. The DNA for the CDR3 is TGCGCCAGCAGCCCTGGTCACAGGGGTTCGTACGAGCAGTACTTC.

This rearrangement joins TRBV7-2 to TRBJ2-1, with D perhaps matching TRBD2 (5 bases). V was trimmed by 1 base and J by 5 bases, leaving 12 bases between them. The CDR3 covers 15 residues. Germline V CDR1 and CDR2: SGHTA, FQGNSA. This CDR3 reads CASSLEASNDNEQFF. The CDR3 DNA reads TGTGCCAGCAGCTTAGAGGCTAGCAACGACAATGAGCAGTTCTTC.

The chain links TRBV28 to TRBJ2-7, with D uncertain. The CDR3 consists of 12 residues. The germline CDR1 and CDR2 sequences are MDHEN and SYDVKM. Trimming cost V 2 bases and J 7 bases, with 9 bases left between them. The CDR3 region is CASSLTLIEQYF. In DNA form, the CDR3 reads TGTGCCAGCAGTTTAACGCTTATTGAGCAGTACTTC.

The chain combines TRBV7-6 with TRBJ2-1; weak D call: TRBD1 (5 bases). The V gene's germline CDR1 is SGHVS and CDR2 FNYEAQ. There are 15 residues in the CDR3. Trimming removed 3 bases at V and 8 bases at J, with 17 bases between. The chain's CDR3 is CASSLNQGPLDEQFF. In nucleotides, the CDR3 is TGTGCCAGCAGCTTGAATCAGGGCCCGTTGGATGAGCAGTTCTTC.

This chain connects TRBV12-5 to TRBJ2-3; 8 nucleotides align to TRBD1. The CDR3 is made up of 17 amino acids. From germline, CDR1 is LGHNT and CDR2 FRNRAP. V lost 0 bases, J lost 2 bases, and 7 bases stayed unmatched. The CDR3, as DNA: TGTGCTAGTGGTTTGGTCGGACAGGGTCCCTACACAGATACGCAGTATTTT. It yields the protein CASGLVGQGPYTDTQYF.

The rearrangement links TRBV6-1 to TRBJ2-1; D gene uncertain. Germline V CDR1 and CDR2: MNHNS, SASEGT. The CDR3 covers 15 residues. V lost 5 bases to trimming and J lost 0 bases, with 11 bases between them. The CDR3 protein is CASSIDWSSYNEQFF. In DNA form, the CDR3 reads TGTGCCAGCAGTATCGACTGGAGCTCCTACAATGAGCAGTTCTTC.

This chain links TRBV19 with TRBJ2-7; 10 bases are shared with TRBD2. Germline V gene lookup returns CDR1 LNHDA and CDR2 SQIVND (reference sequence). The V gene end was trimmed by 4 bases and the J gene end by 4 bases; junction bases not matched to a gene: 4. The CDR3 loop spans 14 amino acids. This CDR3 is CASSTASGRYEQYF. Written as DNA, the CDR3 is TGTGCCAGTAGTACAGCTAGCGGGAGATACGAGCAGTACTTC. Supplemented by reference TRBV19 and TRBJ2-7, the full variable domain reads DGGITQSPKYLFRKEGQNVTLSCEQNLNHDAMYWYRQDPGQGLRLIYYSQIVNDFQKGDIAEGYSVSREKKESFPLTVTSAQKNPTAFYLCASSTASGRYEQYFGPGTRLTVT.

For the CDR3, the DNA is TGTGCTAGTGCCTCGGGACTAGCGGGAGGGTTCACCGGGGAGCTGTTTTTT. Translation gives CASASGLAGGFTGELFF. The rearrangement uses TRBV12-5 and TRBJ2-2; 16 bases fit TRBD2. This CDR3 spans 17 amino acids. J was trimmed by 4 bases and V by 7 bases; bases with no gene match: 6. Looked up from germline, CDR1 is LGHNT and CDR2 is FRNRAP.

Comments on this clone: At the DNA level, this CDR3 is encoded by other sequences in the same sample as well. V and J are TRBV19 and TRBJ1-5; 7 bases are shared with TRBD1. There are 12 residues in the CDR3. With 8 bases clipped from V and 3 bases from J, the junction kept 1 base outside the gene matches. CDR1 is LNHDA, CDR2 SQIVND, per germline (reference sequence). This CDR3 reads CASGTVNQPQHF. CDR3 nucleotides: TGTGCCAGTGGGACAGTCAATCAGCCCCAGCATTTT.

J is TRBJ1-3 and V is TRBV5-5; possible D gene TRBD1, 6 bases. Germline assignment: CDR1 SGHKS and CDR2 YYEKEE (reference sequence). V lost 0 bases and J 4 bases, leaving 14 bases between the germline ends. This CDR3 has 16 amino acids. In nucleotides, the CDR3 is TGTGCCAGCAGCTTGGAGGGACACGGATTGGGAAACACCATATATTTT. It codes for CASSLEGHGLGNTIYF. Supplemented by reference TRBV5-5 and TRBJ1-3, the full variable domain reads DAGVTQSPTHLIKTRGQQVTLRCSPISGHKSVSWYQQVLGQGPQFIFQYYEKEERGRGNFPDRFSARQFPNYSSELNVNALLLGDSALYLCASSLEGHGLGNTIYFGEGSWLTVV.

The rearrangement links TRBV30 to TRBJ1-1; no reliable D call. The CDR3 is 13 residues long. The V gene's germline CDR1 is GTSNPN and CDR2 SVGIG (reference sequence). Trimming stripped 1 base from V and 1 base from J, with 7 bases between. The CDR3: CAWSGGPNTEAFF. In DNA, the CDR3 is TGTGCCTGGAGTGGCGGACCGAACACTGAAGCTTTCTTT.

About this clone: The same CDR3 arises from other DNA sequences in this sample as well. The gene calls are TRBV20-1 and TRBJ2-1; D not resolved. Trimming removed 6 bases from V and 4 bases from J, with 4 bases in between. The germline V gene encodes CDR1 DFQATT and CDR2 SNEGSKA (reference sequence). The length of the CDR3 is 10 residues. CDR3 region: CSARYNEQFF. DNA of the CDR3: TGCAGTGCCAGGTACAATGAGCAGTTCTTC.

The chain has TRBV5-6 and TRBJ1-2; TRBD1 matches 7 bases. Germline CDR1 is SGHDT and CDR2 is YYEEEE. The CDR3 extends over 15 amino acids. The ends lost 2 bases at V and 1 base at J; junction bases unmatched: 5. CDR3 residues: CASSFYRGDNYGYTF. The DNA for the CDR3 is TGTGCCAGCAGCTTTTACAGGGGCGATAACTATGGCTACACCTTC.

The genes are TRBV28 and TRBJ2-1; 8 nucleotides agree with TRBD2. CDR3 length: 16 amino acids. Germline V CDR1 and CDR2: MDHEN, SYDVKM. V lost 7 bases to trimming and J lost 2 bases; unmatched junction nucleotides: 10. In DNA form, the CDR3 reads TGTGCCAGCACCCCCGGCGGGGGGAAGACCTACAATGAGCAGTTCTTC. Translating gives CASTPGGGKTYNEQFF.